This T cell receptor (beta chain) appears in the sequencing data of a study of OX40 agonist ivuxolimab in advanced cancers. Across the whole study: Earlier anti-PD-1, anti-PD-L1 or anti-CTLA-4 therapy was permitted; under 50% had received some.

From germline, CDR1 is SGDLS and CDR2 YYNGEE. The V end lost 4 bases, the J end lost 6 bases, and 13 bases lay between the germline ends. The length of the CDR3 is 14 residues. Only in-frame clones appear in the TCRdb table, and some are missing; sequencing was by immunoSEQ multiplex PCR. Counted here are tens of thousands of clones, around 89% occurring once; the ten biggest clones make up roughly a sixth. The rearrangement uses TRBV9 and TRBJ1-4; perhaps TRBD1 as D (5 bases). This clonotype originated in an adult with an advanced solid tumor such as melanoma, head and neck, liver or kidney cancer. The specimen was CD4+ or CD8+ T cells sorted from blood, collected in a trial of the OX40 agonist ivuxolimab. CDR3 sequence reads: CASSPAGYDEKLFF. The DNA for the CDR3 is TGTGCCAGCAGCCCAGCAGGGTATGATGAAAAACTGTTTTTT.